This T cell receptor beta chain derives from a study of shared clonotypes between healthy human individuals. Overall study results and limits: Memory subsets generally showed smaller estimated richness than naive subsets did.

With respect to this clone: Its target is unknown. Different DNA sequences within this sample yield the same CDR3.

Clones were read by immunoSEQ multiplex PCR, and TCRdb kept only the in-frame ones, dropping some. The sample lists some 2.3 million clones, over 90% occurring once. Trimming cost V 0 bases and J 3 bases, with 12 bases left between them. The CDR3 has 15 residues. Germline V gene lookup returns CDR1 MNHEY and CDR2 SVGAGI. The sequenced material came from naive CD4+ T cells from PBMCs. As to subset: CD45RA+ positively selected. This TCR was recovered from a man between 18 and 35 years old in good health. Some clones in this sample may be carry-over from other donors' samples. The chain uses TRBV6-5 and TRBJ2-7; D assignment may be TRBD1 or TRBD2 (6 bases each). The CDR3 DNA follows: TGTGCCAGCAGTTACTCCCTGGCGGGACACTACGAGCAGTACTTC. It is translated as CASSYSLAGHYEQYF.